A selection of T cell receptor beta chains follows, all from one sample in a study of T cells after yellow fever vaccination. TCRdb analysed the 5' RACE reads with MiXCR anew, one entry per CDR3 protein. This sample yields approximately 510,000 distinct CDR3 sequences, of which 20% to 25% are seen a single time; about a sixth belongs to the top ten. Specimen: PBMCs, collected approximately 20 days after the first yellow fever vaccination. The origin of the receptors is a man between 18 and 35 years old who received the YFV17D yellow fever vaccine. CDR3s include the opening cysteine and the closing phenylalanine or tryptophan. A D gene is named only where the DNA matches it firmly. Clone size is given for some rows only: seen once, a few or many times, or a class if the clone is expanded.

v_gene: TRBV4-1
d_gene: -
abundance: -
j_gene: TRBJ1-1
CDR3nt: TGCGCCAGCAGCCAAACAGATTTCACTGAAGCTTTCTTT
CDR3aa: CASSQTDFTEAFF

v_gene: TRBV6-5
d_gene: -
abundance: few
j_gene: TRBJ1-6
CDR3nt: TGTGCCAGCAGTTACTCGAACGTCGCCGGGGAGCGGACACCCCTCCACTTT
CDR3aa: CASSYSNVAGERTPLHF

v_gene: TRBV20-1
d_gene: TRBD1
abundance: -
j_gene: TRBJ2-3
CDR3nt: TGCAGCGTCTCGCAGGGGGAACGAGGGACAGATACGCAGTATTTT
CDR3aa: CSVSQGERGTDTQYF

v_gene: TRBV7-8
d_gene: -
abundance: -
j_gene: TRBJ2-2
CDR3nt: TGTGCCGCGGGGACCTCGGGGGAGCTGTTTTTT
CDR3aa: CAAGTSGELFF

v_gene: TRBV5-1
d_gene: -
abundance: few
j_gene: TRBJ1-1
CDR3nt: TGCGCCAGCAGCTTGGAACAGGGAAACACTGAAGCTTTCTTT
CDR3aa: CASSLEQGNTEAFF

v_gene: TRBV4-3
d_gene: -
abundance: few
j_gene: TRBJ1-1
CDR3nt: TGCGCCAGCAGCCAAGATGGAGGGTGGGGCGCTTTCTTT
CDR3aa: CASSQDGGWGAFF

v_gene: TRBV18
d_gene: TRBD2
abundance: few
j_gene: TRBJ2-3
CDR3nt: TGTGCCAGCTCACCTCTGGGACTAGCGGCAAACACAGATACGCAGTATTTT
CDR3aa: CASSPLGLAANTDTQYF

v_gene: TRBV6-1
d_gene: TRBD1
abundance: few
j_gene: TRBJ1-1
CDR3nt: TGTGCCAGCAGTGCGTCGCCGGGACAGGGGTTGTCTGAAGCTTTCTTT
CDR3aa: CASSASPGQGLSEAFF

v_gene: TRBV28
d_gene: -
abundance: few
j_gene: TRBJ1-6
CDR3nt: TGTGCCAGCAGGCCTAGTAATTCACCCCTCCACTTT
CDR3aa: CASRPSNSPLHF

v_gene: TRBV14
d_gene: -
abundance: -
j_gene: TRBJ1-1
CDR3nt: TGTGCCAGCAGCCCCCCCTCGACGGGGGCTGAAGCCTTCTTT
CDR3aa: CASSPPSTGAEAFF

v_gene: TRBV28
d_gene: TRBD1
abundance: -
j_gene: TRBJ1-5
CDR3nt: TGTGCCAGCAGACTGACAGGGTACCAGCCCCAGCATTTT
CDR3aa: CASRLTGYQPQHF

v_gene: TRBV4-3
d_gene: -
abundance: few
j_gene: TRBJ2-3
CDR3nt: TGCGCCAGCAGCCAAGATGATCCCCGGGATACGCAGTATTTT
CDR3aa: CASSQDDPRDTQYF

v_gene: TRBV20-1
d_gene: -
abundance: few
j_gene: TRBJ1-1
CDR3nt: TGCAGCGCTAGATTCAACACTGAAGCTTTCTTT
CDR3aa: CSARFNTEAFF

v_gene: TRBV11-1
d_gene: -
abundance: -
j_gene: TRBJ2-5
CDR3nt: TGTGCCAGCAGCCCTCCCACTCATCAAGAGACCCAGTACTTC
CDR3aa: CASSPPTHQETQYF

v_gene: TRBV27
d_gene: TRBD2
abundance: few
j_gene: TRBJ2-3
CDR3nt: TGTGCCACCGCTCCCACTAGCGGGGGGCTCACAGATACGCAGTATTTT
CDR3aa: CATAPTSGGLTDTQYF

v_gene: TRBV7-6
d_gene: -
abundance: -
j_gene: TRBJ2-2
CDR3nt: TGTGCCAGCAGCTTAGAAGGTCAGCCTAGAGACACCGGGGAGCTGTTTTTT
CDR3aa: CASSLEGQPRDTGELFF

v_gene: TRBV3-1
d_gene: -
abundance: few
j_gene: TRBJ1-2
CDR3nt: TGTGCCAGCAGCCAATTCTTGGGGGGCGATGGCTACACCTTC
CDR3aa: CASSQFLGGDGYTF

v_gene: TRBV20-1
d_gene: TRBD2
abundance: few
j_gene: TRBJ2-2
CDR3nt: TGCAGTGCCAGAAAAGCGGGGGGACGGAACACCGGGGAGCTGTTTTTT
CDR3aa: CSARKAGGRNTGELFF

v_gene: TRBV6-2/TRBV6-3
d_gene: TRBD1
abundance: -
j_gene: TRBJ1-6
CDR3nt: TGTGCCAGCAGTAACCGGGACAGGGGGCTTTATTCACCCCTCCACTTT
CDR3aa: CASSNRDRGLYSPLHF

v_gene: TRBV11-2
d_gene: TRBD2
abundance: few
j_gene: TRBJ2-1
CDR3nt: TGTGCCAGCAGCTTAGTACTAGCGGGGGGGCCCCGTGAGCAGTTCTTC
CDR3aa: CASSLVLAGGPREQFF

v_gene: TRBV7-2
d_gene: -
abundance: few
j_gene: TRBJ2-1
CDR3nt: TGTGCCAGCAGCTTGAACTATGAGCAGTTCTTC
CDR3aa: CASSLNYEQFF

v_gene: TRBV29-1
d_gene: -
abundance: few
j_gene: TRBJ2-5
CDR3nt: TGCAGCGTTGAAGTGGCCGAGACCCAGTACTTC
CDR3aa: CSVEVAETQYF

v_gene: TRBV2
d_gene: TRBD2
abundance: few
j_gene: TRBJ2-5
CDR3nt: TGTGCCAGCAGGGGACTAGCGGGGGTCCGGGAGACCCAGTACTTC
CDR3aa: CASRGLAGVRETQYF

v_gene: TRBV28
d_gene: -
abundance: -
j_gene: TRBJ2-3
CDR3nt: TGTGCCAGCAAAAGCACCTCGGGCTTAGGCTCAGATACGCAGTATTTT
CDR3aa: CASKSTSGLGSDTQYF

v_gene: TRBV7-8
d_gene: -
abundance: few
j_gene: TRBJ1-5
CDR3nt: TGTGCCAGCAGCCGGATGGGTGGCAATCAGCCCCAGCATTTT
CDR3aa: CASSRMGGNQPQHF

v_gene: TRBV5-1
d_gene: TRBD2
abundance: -
j_gene: TRBJ2-5
CDR3nt: TGCGCCAGCAGCTTGGGGCAGGGACTAGCGGTCCAAGAGACCCAGTACTTC
CDR3aa: CASSLGQGLAVQETQYF